The present TCR beta chain was sequenced within a study of cytomegalovirus exposure and HLA in healthy donors (dated by TCRdb to the late 2010s). About the study as a whole: According to an earlier analysis of 450 to 650 of the donors, about 180 million T cells yielded roughly 110 million unique TCR beta sequences and 276 Gb of sequence data. The study aimed to test whether signatures of past pathogen exposure could be identified by cataloging public T cell receptors. About 280 gigabases of sequencing data and roughly 80 million unique TCR sequences made up an early release that covered under 750 HLA-typed donors. HLA typing covered class I and class II loci at four-digit resolution. Donor age, sex, ethnicity and CMV serostatus were compiled together with the repertoire data. All discovery cohort repertoires had been generated on a single sequencing platform. In a later genetic analysis, genome-wide SNP genotypes for about three fifths of the roughly 670 donors were used, and that subset was treated as a discovery cohort. The number of donors typed differed by locus, with roughly 629-640 for A, B, C, DRB1 and DQB1, over 500 for DQA1, about 610 for DPA1, and approximately 470 for DPB1. Four to six DR-DQ haplotypes were handled as single units for association and clustering, since linkage in the cohort was strong. To decide whether each TCR beta V gene segment behaved as functional or pseudogenic, an earlier analysis of some 580 of the donors relied on high-throughput TCR beta sequencing. To study patterns of TCR occurrence, a later analysis re-analyzed previously published TCR beta repertoires from 500 to 850 donors and added high-resolution HLA genotyping. A separate validation cohort of roughly 130 different subjects was used in addition to the 666-subject first cohort. Across around 400 genotyped donors of the cohort, an average of roughly 230,000 unique TCR beta nucleotide sequences per donor were sequenced, and roughly 17% of those sequences were non-productive. Of the approximately 400 genotyped donors, about 80% fell in the genetic ancestry cluster associated with self-reported Caucasian donors. Rather than drawing on any new phenotypic data, the later analysis identified candidate immune exposures from TCR beta sequences and the way those sequences occurred across donors. The study profiled the T cell repertoires of about 640 subjects by immunosequencing and related them to cytomegalovirus serostatus. To predict cytomegalovirus infection status, the study combined high-throughput TCR immunosequencing, statistical association of individual TCRs with disease status, and machine learning.

The cohort was made up of approximately 670 healthy bone marrow donors. Cohort members were all nominally healthy when sampled, although unrecorded immune exposures were likely present. The donor tested CMV seronegative and was one of the 352 seronegative cohort members. A peripheral blood sample was collected from each donor, and TCR beta sequencing was performed on peripheral blood mononuclear cells. The Qiagen DNeasy Blood Extraction Kit was used to extract genomic DNA from the blood cell samples. Broad study findings and their caveats: Several of the top co-occurrence clusters appeared to be linked to parvovirus B19, influenza, CMV and Epstein-Barr virus, according to a later analysis. In the study, about 150 TCR beta chains were listed as associated with cytomegalovirus. For the cohort, immune exposure information was limited to CMV serostatus. A later analysis associated 16,951 TCR beta sequences with specific HLA alleles at a false discovery rate of 0.05. Correlated functional status among segregating V segments might reflect linkage disequilibrium, but an unknown experimental factor could not be ruled out. A further reported finding was that TCR beta sequences accurately predicted the HLA-A and HLA-B alleles for most subjects in the first cohort. Around 16 rarely observed V segments, including chromosome 9 orphons, were excluded from the earlier analysis of 550 to 700 of the donors because counts were too low. When HLA alleles, especially DR and DQ, strongly co-occurred, TCR associations were difficult to assign to individual alleles. Most CMV-associated TCR beta chains appeared to be HLA-restricted in a later analysis, and the HLA associations seemed to be driven largely by CMV exposure. In an earlier analysis of some 550 of the donors, most TCR beta V segments were observed in productive rearrangements about 87% or about 30% of the time, broadly matching IMGT annotations. In a later genetic analysis, a missense DCLRE1C variant was associated with V-gene and J-gene trimming of TCR beta chains, and the association was replicated in an independent cohort. The classifier was reported to diagnose cytomegalovirus status with high specificity and sensitivity in both the original and validation cohorts. Because some donors lacked HLA typing at each locus, the association tests relied only on the typed subset. According to a later analysis, TCR association rates differed among HLA loci, with DRB1 alleles showing the most associated TCRs and HLA-C alleles showing the fewest. In a later genetic analysis, fewer N-insertions in productive TCRs were reported among donors in an Asian-associated ancestry cluster than the roughly 670-donor mean. The authors suggested that the approach could potentially be extended to other disease states and immunological phenotypes. Roughly uniform sequencing depth across donors was assumed in presence/absence analyses, although this assumption may not hold. A cluster of highly shared sequence variants was judged likely to be a technical artifact of the sequencing pipeline. While some public TCRs were present in many individuals, most TCR sequences turned up only very rarely across donors. In vitro tests confirmed that three of the cytomegalovirus-associated TCR beta chains recognize cytomegalovirus antigens. In this cohort, only TCR beta chains were sequenced, and detectable features were limited by the absence of alpha or paired-chain data. In a later analysis, HLA-associated TCR beta chains showed more clonal expansion and lower generation probabilities than non-associated chains that were equally common.

With regard to this clone: The antigen it binds to is not known. The input lacks base qualities; no much larger clone sits a single base away.

Preparation of the library involved the immunoSEQ multiplex PCR assay. The multiplex PCR relied on a mix of 60 forward primers for TCR Vbeta segments and 13 reverse primers for TCR Jbeta segments. The CDR3 region of rearranged TCR beta genes was amplified from genomic DNA with a multiplex PCR assay. The amplified TCR beta libraries were sequenced on the Illumina HiSeq System as 87-base-pair reads. From the authors' description of their analysis: A later analysis counted about 76 million unique TCR beta chains across the 670 or so repertoires, and 10 million to 12 million of these chains were shared by at least two donors. A nearest-neighbor algorithm error-corrected the raw reads and collapsed the reads into unique sequences, merging closely related sequences to remove PCR and sequencing errors. To assign V, D and J gene segments, CDR3 sequences were aligned to IMGT reference sequences. Each retained sequence needed at least a six-nucleotide match to both a V gene segment and a J gene segment. A rearrangement was called productive if the CDR3 had no stop codons and remained in frame with V and J, and every other rearrangement was called non-productive. Following IMGT convention, CDR3 was defined as the stretch from the second conserved V-encoded cysteine to the conserved J-encoded phenylalanine. The earlier analysis of about 500 of the donors excluded sequences that lacked an unambiguous match to a single V gene segment. In an earlier analysis of 587 of the donors, V segments were called functional above 56.7% productive rearrangements and were called segregating when the between-donor standard deviation exceeded 5%. A statistical classification framework was developed to diagnose cytomegalovirus status using the catalog of TCR beta chain sequences. In a later analysis, TCR nucleotide sequences were compared against IMGT/GENE-DB human TR gene sequences so that V and J genes could be assigned. The TCRdist pipeline was used in a later analysis to assign CDR3 sequences and most-parsimonious VDJ recombination scenarios. A later analysis defined each TCR beta chain by its CDR3 amino acid sequence plus V-gene family, and excluded reads lacking a unique V-gene family. To address suspected cross-contamination and a sequencing artifact, a later analysis removed under 600 highly shared, low-generation-probability nucleotide sequences. A later analysis calculated a clonal expansion index for each public chain from normalized within-repertoire ranks of inferred template counts. In a later analysis, generation probabilities were computed with a VDJ recombination model fitted to out-of-frame rearrangements, and the resulting probabilities were checked against IGoR. Hypergeometric tests were used in a later analysis to score TCR-TCR, TCR-HLA and TCR-CMV co-occurrence, with a repertoire-size bias correction applied to the TCR pairs. To estimate false discovery rates, a later analysis permuted the HLA or CMV assignments 20 times. In a later analysis, co-occurring TCRs were grouped with DBSCAN, and TCRdist sequence similarity was added when clustering was performed within HLA-allele-positive subsets. Repertoires with fewer than 30,000 or more than 120,000 public chains were left out of co-occurrence clustering, as were a few repertoires with anomalous nucleotide sharing. TCRdb's version of the immuneACCESS table is confined to in-frame rearrangements and falls short of the full clone set. An unresolved V gene accounts for under half of the shortfall where checked; the remainder is of unknown origin. The V and J calls and clone size are taken from that table; D and trimming were inferred from the DNA. The sample table records 160,000 or so clones; roughly two thirds of these occur just once. The leading ten clones occupy more than 2.5% of the sample.

The sequencing sample was made of PBMCs. The sequence came from a woman aged 30 to 39 in good health and CMV-seronegative.

The CDR3 corresponds to CASSPPDGLTDTQYF. The sequenced DNA is TGTGCCAGCAGTCCGCCAGACGGGTTGACAGATACGCAGTATTTT. The V and J segments used are TRBV6-6 and TRBJ2-3; no confident D gene assignment can be made. V is pared back by 5 bases and J by 3 bases, with 15 bases lying between the germline termini. The CDR3 spans 15 residues, from the cysteine through the phenylalanine. The only DNA kept is the CDR3, 45 bases in frame from the first base. The germline V gene (reference sequence) sets CDR1 to MNHNY and CDR2 to SVGAGI.